This TCR beta chain is from a study of T cell responses to AZD1222 COVID-19 vaccine (dated by TCRdb to the early 2020s). At the level of the whole study: Because spike-specific TCR depth and breadth did not differ between the two schedules, AZD1222 recipients who got a second dose at roughly 4 weeks were pooled with those who got a second dose at roughly 12 weeks. A total of 230 to 250 trial participants underwent TCR sequencing, of whom about 210 received two doses of AZD1222 and around 26 received two doses of the MenACWY control vaccine. Enrollment into the trials was organized by age into subgroups of 18-55, 56-69 and 70-plus years, and those subgroups contained approximately 160, 26 and 62 TCR-sequenced participants, respectively. The research as a whole found: Participants were mostly white British and included more females than males, and it was suggested by the authors that clonal diversity may have been underestimated. Spike-specific TCR breadth and depth rose significantly after two AZD1222 doses compared with day 0 and with MenACWY recipients. Because no day 14 peak-response samples were available, repertoires were characterized only after the peak T cell response. The vaccine-associated CD4 TCRs covered the entire spike protein, and the dominant responses fell in regions 160-218 and 743-854. Conclusions about previously exposed vaccinees are limited, since just five or six AZD1222 recipients were seropositive for SARS-CoV-2 at baseline. In the small 56-69-year group, the increase in depth fell short of significance, most likely because of low power. Reportedly, almost half of the unique spike-specific TCRs recognized epitopes lying outside the regions that are mutated in the B.1.351 and B.1.1.7 variants.

The germline V and J ends show losses of 4 bases and 0 bases respectively, and no gene match explains 6 bases of the junction. The CDR3 sequence holds 15 residues, the cysteine and phenylalanine included. The sequence is cut down to CDR3 DNA, 45 bases in frame from base 1. CDR1 is given as SGHRS and CDR2 as YFSETQ, both from the germline V gene. Read against the paper, the sample's time point label means: baseline before first vaccination. Vaccinee samples came from UK trials COV001 and COV002, including a single-blind randomized controlled phase 2/3 trial of AZD1222 (ChAdOx1 nCoV-19) in healthy adults. For TCRbeta chain sequencing, PBMC samples from trial participants were taken at day 0 and at day 28 after the second dose. In the case of this clone: This receptor's antigen is unknown. No base quality values were provided; no much bigger clone lies one nucleotide off.

The CDR3 regions of human TCRbeta chains were analyzed by immunosequencing. In the source study's methods: Repertoire TCRs were matched against a reference library of SARS-CoV-2-specific TCRs generated with the MIRA antigen-specificity platform. Breadth meant the fraction of unique TCRs that were SARS-CoV-2-associated, whereas depth meant the fraction of total T cells that were SARS-CoV-2-associated. Using the MIRA data, every spike-specific TCR was mapped to the spike region that the TCR reacted to and assigned to either a CD4 or a CD8 class. Log10-transformed breadth and depth values were compared by one-way ANOVA with Sidak's multiple comparisons tests. The clones in this table, taken by TCRdb from immuneACCESS, are in-frame only. Not every clone is retained; where verified, under half of the shortfall comes from an unresolved V gene, and the cause of the rest is unknown. V and J calls and clone size come straight from that table; D and trimming were deduced from the DNA. The sample includes approximately 150,000 clones, with approximately 92% observed a single time. The ten most abundant clones make up 1.5% to 2% of the sample.

This clonotype originated in an adult in good health. The sample consisted of peripheral blood, taken on day 0 of AZD1222 vaccination. Rearrangement joined TRBV5-1 to TRBJ2-5; 7 of the junction bases match TRBD1. The CDR3 protein sequence reads: CASSETGLNQETQYF. The nucleotides read TGCGCCAGCAGCGAGACAGGGTTAAACCAAGAGACCCAGTACTTC.